The clone carrying this T cell receptor beta chain was seen many times. As yet, its antigen is unknown. TCRdb analysed the 5' RACE reads with MiXCR anew, one entry per CDR3 protein. In the table there are tens of thousands of distinct CDR3 sequences, roughly 4.7% of which are singletons. This record belongs to a study of neurological immune-mediated disorders. CDR3 length: 16 amino acids. The germline V gene encodes CDR1 SGHRS and CDR2 YFSETQ. V lost 5 bases to trimming and J lost 6 bases; unmatched junction nucleotides: 13. Whole-study results and caveats: Private repertoires in all groups were suggested, as expanded clones shared no CDR3 amino acid sequences across subjects. The multiple sclerosis repertoire cluster was associated with no clinical or MRI feature.

The TCR originated in a woman aged 25 to 39 with multiple sclerosis. This rearrangement joins TRBV5-1 to TRBJ2-4, with 8 bases that match TRBD2. The sequenced sample consisted of PBMCs. DNA of the CDR3: TGCGCCAGCAGTGGGATAGCGGGAACCCTGGGAAACATTCAGTACTTC. It encodes CASSGIAGTLGNIQYF.